This T cell receptor (beta chain) was captured in a study of shared clonotypes between healthy human individuals. Study context: CD8 memory received one plate per donor, CD8 naive two, CD4 memory three and CD4 naive three. Study-level results: The study found lower generation probabilities in non-shared clonotypes than in those shared by all four donors.

As to this clone: Its target is unknown. This sample includes further DNA sequences coding for the same CDR3.

The study drew its donors from healthy HIV-negative adults without recent acute infections or vaccinations. The run depth of the assay was deep. Assay used: immunoSEQ multiplex PCR; TCRdb lists only in-frame clones, some missing. The sample records under 550,000 clones, around 96% being singletons. The CDR3 length is 13 residues. CDR1 is SGHRS and CDR2 is YFSETQ in the germline V gene. Trimming left V 0 bases short and J 6 bases short, with 7 bases between. The sequence derives from a woman between 25 and 40 years old in good health. The sample consisted of naive CD4+ T cells sorted from blood. Subset defined: CD45RA+ positively selected. The genes are TRBV5-1 and TRBJ2-1, with D perhaps matching TRBD2 (6 bases). The CDR3 here is CASSLVGGNEQFF. CDR3 in DNA: TGCGCCAGCAGCTTGGTCGGGGGCAATGAGCAGTTCTTC.